This T cell receptor (beta chain) originates from a study of control samples from healthy donors and cancer patients. Generated by immunoSEQ multiplex PCR, the TCRdb table keeps only in-frame clones and is missing some. Among 100,000 or so clones, 85% to 90% were seen once, and the ten largest hold under 10%. The CDR3 runs to 13 residues. CDR1 and CDR2 from the germline V gene are MNHEY and SMNVEV (reference sequence). V was clipped by 6 bases and J by 6 bases, with 14 bases between them. Only a few counts were recorded for this clone. The source of this sequence is a man aged 30-40 years in good health. Sample: blood. The gene calls are TRBV27 and TRBJ1-2, with D perhaps matching TRBD1 (6 bases). The CDR3 DNA sequence: TGTGCCAGCAGCGGTCGGGGGGGCGATGGCTACACCTTC. As protein: CASSGRGGDGYTF.